These 26 T cell receptor beta chains originate from one sample sequenced in a study of T cells in Graves' hyperthyroidism and ophthalmopathy. TCR beta CDR3 region amplification was performed from RNA transcripts. With the HTBI primer set, the TCR CDR3 went through a first round of RT-PCR. TCRdb independently ran MiXCR on the multiplex PCR reads; one entry per CDR3 protein. The sample holds a few hundred thousand distinct CDR3 sequences, 15% to 18% seen once. Sequencing was performed on blood. All receptors derive from a woman aged 18-30 years with Graves' hyperthyroidism that later progressed to Graves' ophthalmopathy.

This clonotype was detected a few times. The rearrangement uses TRBV19 and TRBJ1-1; 7 bases are shared with TRBD1. The germline V gene has CDR1 LNHDA and CDR2 SQIVND (reference sequence). This CDR3 contains 16 residues. V was clipped by 3 bases and J by 3 bases; unmatched bases: 10. CDR3 sequence: CASSMIRTGMDTEAFF. CDR3 nucleotide sequence: TGTGCCAGTAGTATGATCCGGACAGGTATGGACACTGAAGCTTTCTTT.

This clonotype came up many times. The chain carries TRBV18 and TRBJ2-5; TRBD1 matches at 7 bases. Trimming at V came to 6 bases and at J to 5 bases, leaving 21 bases not matched to a gene. This CDR3 region has 18 residues. Germline V gene lookup returns CDR1 KGHSH and CDR2 LQKENI. The CDR3 DNA follows: TGTGCCAGCTCGACGAGTATTCTGACAGGGTCGAGCGCGGAGACCCAGTACTTC. Its translation is CASSTSILTGSSAETQYF.

The chain has TRBV29-1 and TRBJ2-1; possible D gene TRBD1, 5 bases. Germline assignment: CDR1 SQVTM and CDR2 ANQGSEA. V lost 6 bases and J 0 bases, leaving 12 bases between the germline ends. The CDR3 is made up of 14 amino acids. The CDR3 loop is CSVHRLASYNEQFF. The DNA for the CDR3 is TGCAGCGTGCACAGGTTAGCCTCCTACAATGAGCAGTTCTTC.

This clonotype was seen ten or more times. The rearrangement links TRBV10-3 to TRBJ2-1; the D is unclear. The CDR3 contains 13 residues. V lost 2 bases to trimming and J lost 9 bases, with 11 bases between them. The germline gives CDR1 ENHRY, CDR2 SYGVKD. CDR3 in DNA: TGTGCCATCAGTGAGCCCGGACGGAGTGAGCAGTTCTTC. Translated, it gives CAISEPGRSEQFF.

The V and J genes are TRBV4-2 and TRBJ2-3; D remains ambiguous. The CDR3 has 17 residues. Germline V lookup: CDR1 LGHNA, CDR2 YNFKEQ. Trimming removed 1 base from V and 1 base from J, with 15 bases in between. The CDR3, as DNA: TGTGCCAGCAGCCAAGTTGTCGCGCCCGCGGGCACAGATACGCAGTATTTT. Protein: CASSQVVAPAGTDTQYF.

In nucleotides, the CDR3 is TGTGCCTGGAGTAGCGACAGGAACACTGAAGCTTTCTTT. Its protein is CAWSSDRNTEAFF. This chain connects TRBV30 to TRBJ1-1, with D perhaps TRBD1 (5 bases). There are 13 residues in the CDR3. Germline V gives CDR1 GTSNPN, CDR2 SVGIG (reference sequence). V was shortened by 2 bases and J by 1 base, with 8 bases between the two germline ends.

The chain couples TRBV9 to TRBJ1-1, with 7 bases identical to TRBD1. The CDR3 has 13 residues. Germline CDR1 SGDLS, CDR2 YYNGEE. Trimming cost V 5 bases and J 5 bases; bases outside gene matches: 6. CDR3 residues: CASSVQGGTEAFF. CDR3 in DNA: TGTGCCAGCAGTGTTCAGGGGGGGACTGAAGCTTTCTTT.

Many counts were recorded for this clonotype. This sequence joins TRBV7-2 and TRBJ2-7; 14 bases agree with TRBD2. Germline lookup yields CDR1 SGHTA and CDR2 FQGNSA. The trim removed 5 bases at V and 0 bases at J, leaving 0 bases unmatched. The CDR3 runs 15 residues. CDR3 sequence: CASSGLAGGSYEQYF. CDR3 nucleotides: TGTGCCAGCAGCGGACTAGCGGGAGGCTCCTACGAGCAGTACTTC.

This clonotype has ten or more counts. The chain carries TRBV6-1 and TRBJ2-3, with 8 bases matching TRBD2. V shed 5 bases, J shed 7 bases, and the junction held 11 bases outside the gene matches. The CDR3 has 15 residues. Germline V gene lookup returns CDR1 MNHNS and CDR2 SASEGT. CDR3 coding DNA: TGTGCCAGCAGTCCTCTCGGACTAGCCGGGAATACGCAGTATTTT. Amino acid sequence: CASSPLGLAGNTQYF.

This clonotype has at least ten counts. For the CDR3, the DNA is TGTGCCAGCAGTTACCGGGGAGGGGGTGGAACTGAAGCTTTCTTT. Protein: CASSYRGGGGTEAFF. V gene TRBV12-3 or TRBV12-4 combines with J gene TRBJ1-1; tentative D call: TRBD1 (6 bases). The length of the CDR3 is 15 residues. Trimming left V 4 bases short and J 5 bases short, with 17 bases between.

This clonotype occurred many times. The chain links TRBV6-1 to TRBJ1-2; D perhaps matches TRBD1 (5 bases). This CDR3 has 12 amino acids. The V and J ends lost 5 bases and 5 bases respectively, with 9 bases between them. Germline V gives CDR1 MNHNS, CDR2 SASEGT. CDR3 nucleotides: TGTGCCAGCAGTCCTGGGACGTATGGCTACACCTTC. Translating it yields CASSPGTYGYTF.

This clonotype was found many times. The chain recombines TRBV20-1 with TRBJ2-3; tentatively, D is TRBD1 or TRBD2 (6 bases each). Germline V gives CDR1 DFQATT, CDR2 SNEGSKA (reference sequence). CDR3 length: 16 amino acids. V shed 3 bases and J shed 3 bases, with 19 bases lying between them. Here the CDR3 DNA reads TGCAGTGCTAGGGTTCGGGCGGGACATTCGACAGATACGCAGTATTTT. It translates to CSARVRAGHSTDTQYF.

V gene TRBV6-2 or TRBV6-3 combines with J gene TRBJ2-1; TRBD2 agrees at 10 bases. The germline V gene encodes CDR1 MNHEY and CDR2 SVGEGT. The CDR3 has 16 residues. V lost 6 bases, J lost 9 bases, and 14 bases stayed unmatched. This chain's CDR3 is CASRQREGAGATEQFF. DNA for the CDR3: TGTGCCAGCAGGCAGCGGGAGGGGGCAGGGGCCACTGAGCAGTTCTTC.

In its sample, this clonotype was seen a few times. The chain is built from TRBV27 and TRBJ2-7; D gene uncertain. The CDR3 length is 13 residues. The V end was cut by 3 bases, the J end by 4 bases, with 10 bases between. CDR1 and CDR2 from the germline V gene are MNHEY and SMNVEV (reference sequence). CDR3: CASSFGGNYEQYF. CDR3 DNA: TGTGCCAGCAGTTTCGGTGGAAATTACGAGCAGTACTTC.

Only a few counts were recorded for this clonotype. This rearrangement joins TRBV28 to TRBJ1-5; D is ambiguous. V was trimmed by 7 bases and J by 1 base, leaving 8 bases between them. Germline assignment: CDR1 MDHEN and CDR2 SYDVKM. The CDR3 loop spans 13 amino acids. The CDR3: CASKGTSNQPQHF. CDR3 in DNA: TGTGCCAGCAAGGGAACGAGCAATCAGCCCCAGCATTTT. The complete variable domain, with remaining parts taken from reference TRBV28 and TRBJ1-5, reads DVKVTQSSRYLVKRTGEKVFLECVQDMDHENMFWYRQDPGLGLRLIYFSYDVKMKEKGDIPEGYSVSREKKERFSLILESASTNQTSMYLCASKGTSNQPQHFGDGTRLSIL.

For the CDR3, the DNA is TGTGCCAGCATCGGAAGGGGGGACAGGTCTATGAACACTGAAGCTTTCTTT. Protein product: CASIGRGDRSMNTEAFF. The V call is TRBV12-3 or TRBV12-4, the J call TRBJ1-1; 8 bases agree with TRBD1. The CDR3 contains 17 residues. The J segment lost 0 bases and the V segment lost 7 bases, leaving 13 bases of the junction unmatched.

This clonotype was counted a few times. The chain carries TRBV6-1 and TRBJ2-7; 8 nucleotides match TRBD1. Trimming at V came to 1 base and at J to 4 bases, leaving 15 bases not matched to a gene. Germline-derived CDR1 and CDR2 are MNHNS and SASEGT. The CDR3 length is 18 residues. DNA of the CDR3: TGTGCCAGCAGTGAAGAAATGGGTCTCGGAGGACAGGGTTACGAGCAGTACTTC. Translating it yields CASSEEMGLGGQGYEQYF.

This clonotype was observed a handful of times. The V and J genes are TRBV14 and TRBJ2-1; D is ambiguous. This CDR3 comprises 15 residues. Germline CDR1 reads SGHDN; CDR2 reads FVKESK. The V gene lost 1 base and the J gene lost 1 base, with 8 bases spanning the gap. In nucleotides, the CDR3 is TGTGCCAGCAGCCAAGGGCGGAAATCCTACAATGAGCAGTTCTTC. This codes for CASSQGRKSYNEQFF.

This clonotype was counted many times. The chain is built from TRBV27 and TRBJ2-5, with 8 bases identical to TRBD2. J lost 3 bases, V lost 6 bases, and 3 bases had no gene match. Germline V gene lookup returns CDR1 MNHEY and CDR2 SMNVEV (reference sequence). The CDR3 has 13 residues. This CDR3 is CASSRTSKETQYF. The CDR3 DNA reads as TGTGCCAGCAGCCGGACTAGCAAAGAGACCCAGTACTTC.

This clonotype was picked up many times. The V gene is TRBV12-3 or TRBV12-4, the J gene TRBJ1-1; D remains unclear. The V end was cut by 1 base, the J end by 3 bases, with 9 bases between. CDR3 length equals 14 residues. The CDR3 protein is CASSLGGSYTEAFF. The CDR3 DNA reads as TGTGCCAGCAGTTTAGGAGGATCTTACACTGAAGCTTTCTTT.

The chain has TRBV19 and TRBJ2-6; 7 bases fit TRBD1. The trim removed 7 bases at V and 0 bases at J, leaving 6 bases unmatched. The CDR3 totals 16 residues. Per germline, CDR1 LNHDA and CDR2 SQIVND (reference sequence). This chain's CDR3 is CASTGRGLSGANVLTF. In DNA, the CDR3 is TGTGCCAGTACTGGTAGGGGGCTCTCTGGGGCCAACGTCCTGACTTTC.

A note on this clonotype: This could be a read error, since a much larger clone is one nucleotide away. The V and J genes are TRBV4-3 and TRBJ2-7, with a weak D call TRBD2 (5 bases). This CDR3 has 14 amino acids. Germline V lookup: CDR1 LGHNA, CDR2 YSLEER. CDR3 nucleotides: TGCGCCAGCAGCCAAGGAGTGGGAGCCTACGAGCTGTACTTC. Residues: CASSQGVGAYELYF.

The chain combines TRBV28 with TRBJ1-5; weak D call: TRBD1 (6 bases). Germline V gives CDR1 MDHEN, CDR2 SYDVKM. The CDR3 is 12 residues long. Between the trimmed V and J ends, which lost 11 bases and 6 bases, there was a span of 14 bases. CDR3 loop: CAGGAGTQPQHF. The CDR3 DNA reads TGTGCCGGGGGGGCAGGGACTCAGCCCCAGCATTTT.

This clonotype was counted many times. The chain employs TRBV27 and TRBJ2-3; D may match TRBD1 or TRBD2 (5 bases each). Germline V gene lookup returns CDR1 MNHEY and CDR2 SMNVEV (reference sequence). The CDR3 spans 18 residues. V lost 1 base, J lost 0 bases, and 17 bases lay in between. DNA for the CDR3: TGTGCCAGCAGTTTATATTTCCCGGGGCAGCTAAGCACAGATACGCAGTATTTT. This encodes CASSLYFPGQLSTDTQYF.

This clonotype was detected many times. The rearrangement links TRBV28 to TRBJ2-7; perhaps TRBD1 as D (6 bases). V lost 6 bases to trimming and J lost 3 bases, with 27 bases between them. The CDR3 extends over 18 amino acids. Germline V gene lookup returns CDR1 MDHEN and CDR2 SYDVKM. This CDR3 is CASRPSMGAGASFYEQYF. The CDR3 bases are TGTGCCAGCAGGCCCTCTATGGGGGCAGGGGCTTCCTTCTACGAGCAGTACTTC.

This clonotype has at least ten counts. The chain combines TRBV12-3 or TRBV12-4 with TRBJ1-2; D is unresolved. The V and J ends lost 4 bases and 0 bases respectively, with 9 bases between them. The CDR3 runs to 14 residues. The CDR3 DNA reads as TGTGCCAGCAGTTACAACGCCGCTAACTATGGCTACACCTTC. Translated, it gives CASSYNAANYGYTF.